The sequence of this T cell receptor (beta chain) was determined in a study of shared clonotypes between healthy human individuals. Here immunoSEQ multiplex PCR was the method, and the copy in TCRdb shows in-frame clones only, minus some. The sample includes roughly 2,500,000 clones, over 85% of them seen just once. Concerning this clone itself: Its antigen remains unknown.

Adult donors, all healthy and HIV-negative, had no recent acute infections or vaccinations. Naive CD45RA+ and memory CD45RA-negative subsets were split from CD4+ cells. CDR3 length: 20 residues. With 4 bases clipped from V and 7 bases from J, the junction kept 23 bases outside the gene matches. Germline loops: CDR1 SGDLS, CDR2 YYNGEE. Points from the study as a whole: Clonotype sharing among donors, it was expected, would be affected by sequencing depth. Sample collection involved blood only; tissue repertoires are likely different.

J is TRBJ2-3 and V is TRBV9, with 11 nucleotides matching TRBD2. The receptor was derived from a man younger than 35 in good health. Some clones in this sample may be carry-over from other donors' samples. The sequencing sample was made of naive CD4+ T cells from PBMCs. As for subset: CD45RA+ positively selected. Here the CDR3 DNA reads TGTGCCAGCAGCCCACGAAGTCCCCGACTAGCGGGGCACCTTTCGAATACGCAGTATTTT. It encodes CASSPRSPRLAGHLSNTQYF.